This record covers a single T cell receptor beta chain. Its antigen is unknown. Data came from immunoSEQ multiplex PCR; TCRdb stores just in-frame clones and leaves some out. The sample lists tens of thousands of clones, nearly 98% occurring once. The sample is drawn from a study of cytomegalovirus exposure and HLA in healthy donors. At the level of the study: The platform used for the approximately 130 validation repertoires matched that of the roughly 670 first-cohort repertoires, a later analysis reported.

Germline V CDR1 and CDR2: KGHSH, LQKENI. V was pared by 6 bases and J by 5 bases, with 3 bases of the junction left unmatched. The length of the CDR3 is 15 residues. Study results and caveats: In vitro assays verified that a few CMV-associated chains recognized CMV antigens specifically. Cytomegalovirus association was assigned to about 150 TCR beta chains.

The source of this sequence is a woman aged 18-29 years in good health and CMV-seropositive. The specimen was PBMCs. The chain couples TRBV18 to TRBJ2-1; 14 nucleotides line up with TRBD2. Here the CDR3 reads CASSWTSGGNNEQFF. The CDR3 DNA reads TGTGCCAGCTCCTGGACTAGCGGGGGGAACAATGAGCAGTTCTTC.